Shown below are 10 T cell receptor beta chains from a single sample sequenced in a study of memory CD4+ T cells and cytomegalovirus serostatus. Profiling relied on immunoSEQ multiplex PCR, and the TCRdb table lists in-frame clones only, not all of them. The profile shows tens of thousands of clones, around 79% of them singletons. Single viable CD3+CD4+CD8-CD45RO+ cells were sorted as the memory CD4+ T cells. Sequenced: memory CD4+ T cells from blood. These receptors all come from an adult in good health and CMV-seronegative.

Here the CDR3 reads CASSQDPNTNQPQHF. The CDR3 DNA follows: TGTGCCAGCAGCCAAGACCCTAATACTAATCAGCCCCAGCATTTT. The rearrangement links TRBV4-2 to TRBJ1-5; D remains unclear. The CDR3 sequence is 15 residues long. CDR1 is LGHNA and CDR2 is YNFKEQ in the germline V gene. Trimming shortened V by 0 bases and J by 4 bases, and 10 bases separated the two germline ends.

The rearrangement joins TRBV7-2 to TRBJ2-5, with 11 bases that match TRBD2. Looked up from germline, CDR1 is SGHTA and CDR2 is FQGNSA. The CDR3 loop spans 19 amino acids. The trim removed 5 bases at V and 8 bases at J, leaving 22 bases unmatched. CDR3 loop: CASSTRKNDSGGARGTQYF. The CDR3 DNA follows: TGTGCCAGCAGCACTAGGAAAAATGATAGCGGGGGGGCCCGTGGCACCCAGTACTTC.

This sequence joins TRBV5-1 and TRBJ2-4; 12 nucleotides agree with TRBD2. Germline CDR1 reads SGHRS; CDR2 reads YFSETQ. Losses at the gene ends were 1 base for V and 0 bases for J; bases not matched to a gene: 5. There are 18 residues in the CDR3. Here the CDR3 reads CASSLTSGGPLAKNIQYF. CDR3 in DNA: TGCGCCAGCAGCTTGACTAGCGGGGGGCCGCTAGCCAAAAACATTCAGTACTTC.

This clone has a handful of counts. The chain links TRBV7-9 to TRBJ1-1; D not resolved. The length of the CDR3 is 13 residues. From germline, CDR1 is SEHNR and CDR2 FQNEAQ (reference sequence). Deletions cut 3 bases from V and 0 bases from J, with 5 bases between. CDR3 in amino acids: CASSLRMNTEAFF. CDR3 coding DNA: TGTGCCAGCAGCTTGCGGATGAACACTGAAGCTTTCTTT.

The CDR3 region is CASSPRQGIKDEQFF. CDR3 nucleotide sequence: TGTGCCAGCAGTCCTAGACAGGGAATTAAGGATGAGCAGTTCTTC. The chain uses TRBV6-1 and TRBJ2-1, with 7 nucleotides matching TRBD1. The junction had 12 bases not matched to a gene; V was cut back by 5 bases and J by 8 bases. CDR3 size: 15 residues. CDR1 and CDR2 (germline): MNHNS, SASEGT.

The chain links TRBV14 to TRBJ2-3; D is possibly TRBD1 or TRBD2 (5 bases each). V was shortened by 5 bases and J by 4 bases, with 16 bases between the two germline ends. Per germline, CDR1 SGHDN and CDR2 FVKESK. CDR3 length: 15 amino acids. The CDR3 sequence is CASSEGQLDSDTQYF. As DNA, the CDR3 is TGTGCCAGCAGCGAGGGGCAACTTGACTCAGATACGCAGTATTTT.

This clone came up a few times. The V gene is TRBV21-1, the J gene TRBJ1-5; the tabulated D call, TRBD1, remains unverified against the DNA. TRBV21-1 is described as a pseudogene. The CDR3 totals 18 residues. The CDR3 reads CASSCARAQGDSNQPQHF. The CDR3 DNA reads TGTGCCAGCAGCTGCGCCCGGGCACAAGGGGATAGCAATCAGCCCCAGCATTTT.

The chain employs TRBV5-4 and TRBJ2-5, with a tentative D call TRBD1 (5 bases). Per germline, CDR1 SGHNT and CDR2 YYREEE (reference sequence). The CDR3 extends over 15 amino acids. V gave up 2 bases and J gave up 3 bases, with 14 bases separating them. The chain's CDR3 is CASSFPGAREETQYF. CDR3 DNA: TGTGCCAGCAGCTTCCCTGGGGCCCGTGAAGAGACCCAGTACTTC.

The rearrangement uses TRBV2 and TRBJ1-6; D is uncertain. Deletions cut 4 bases from V and 0 bases from J, with 10 bases between. Germline assignment: CDR1 SNHLY and CDR2 FYNNEI. This CDR3 region has 16 residues. The CDR3 DNA reads TGTGCCAGCAGTGGGCCGGGGAGCTCCTATAATTCACCCCTCCACTTT. The encoded protein is CASSGPGSSYNSPLHF.

This chain connects TRBV7-9 to TRBJ1-5, with D uncertain. Trimming removed 0 bases from V and 4 bases from J, with 13 bases in between. Germline lookup yields CDR1 SEHNR and CDR2 FQNEAQ (reference sequence). The CDR3 totals 16 residues. DNA of the CDR3: TGTGCCAGCAGCTTAGCGCTTTCCACCGGTAATCAGCCCCAGCATTTT. This codes for CASSLALSTGNQPQHF.